Described below is a single TCR beta chain sequence and its context. Its matching antigen is unknown. As defined, naive CD8 cells were CD45RO-negative and positively selected for CCR7, with terminally differentiated effector memory CD45RA+ cells excluded. The authors split each subset's genomic DNA evenly across several immunoSEQ plates. Libraries were prepared by immunoSEQ multiplex PCR; TCRdb keeps only in-frame clonotypes and omits some of them. This sample has about 2.1 million clones, with about 93% found just once. The data originate from a study of shared clonotypes between healthy human individuals. Study information: The study used three CD4 naive, three CD4 memory, two CD8 naive and one CD8 memory plate per donor.

General study findings and limits: The sharing of 5% to 6.5% of naive CD4 clonotypes was seen across a handful of donors.

This sequence originates from a man aged 18 to 29 in good health. Some clones in this sample may be carry-over from other donors' samples. Sequenced: naive CD8+ T cells from PBMCs.

CDR3 coding DNA: TGTGCCAGCAGTTTAGTGGGACTAGCGGGGGCCTACAATGAGCAGTTCTTC. Its protein is CASSLVGLAGAYNEQFF. The chain couples TRBV27 to TRBJ2-1, with TRBD2 matching over 14 bases. Germline V lookup: CDR1 MNHEY, CDR2 SMNVEV (reference sequence). The CDR3 contains 17 residues. After removal of 2 bases from V and 2 bases from J, the junction contained 2 bases not matched to a gene.